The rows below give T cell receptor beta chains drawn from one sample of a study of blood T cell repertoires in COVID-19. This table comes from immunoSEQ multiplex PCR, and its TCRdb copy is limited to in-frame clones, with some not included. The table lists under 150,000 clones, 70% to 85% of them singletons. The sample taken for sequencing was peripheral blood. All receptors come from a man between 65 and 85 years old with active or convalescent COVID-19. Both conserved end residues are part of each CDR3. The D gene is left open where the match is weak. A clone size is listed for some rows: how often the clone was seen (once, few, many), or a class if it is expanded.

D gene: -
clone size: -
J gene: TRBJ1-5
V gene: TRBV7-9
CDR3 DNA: TGTGCCAGCAGCTTAGGTCAGGGAGGTCAGCCCCAGCATTTT
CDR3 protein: CASSLGQGGQPQHF

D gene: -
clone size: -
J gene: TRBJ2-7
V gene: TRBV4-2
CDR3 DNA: TGTGCCAGCAGCCAAGTCGGGGGTCCCCACGAGCAGTACTTC
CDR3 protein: CASSQVGGPHEQYF

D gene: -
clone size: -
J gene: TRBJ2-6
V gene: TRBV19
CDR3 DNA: TGTGCCAGTAAACGACAGGCTTTCGGGGCCAACGTCCTGACTTTC
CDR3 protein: CASKRQAFGANVLTF

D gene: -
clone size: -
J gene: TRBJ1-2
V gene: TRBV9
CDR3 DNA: TGTGCCAGCAGCCTCGATACGGGGAGAGCCGGGGGCTACACCTTC
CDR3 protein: CASSLDTGRAGGYTF

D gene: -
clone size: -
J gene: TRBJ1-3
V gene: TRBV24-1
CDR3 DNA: TGTGCCACCAGTGACAGGGGCCCCTCTGGAAACACCATATATTTT
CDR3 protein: CATSDRGPSGNTIYF

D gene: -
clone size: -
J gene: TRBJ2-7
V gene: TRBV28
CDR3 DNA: TGTGCCAGCAGTGAAGACTCCAGGGGTTACGAGCAGTACTTC
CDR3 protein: CASSEDSRGYEQYF

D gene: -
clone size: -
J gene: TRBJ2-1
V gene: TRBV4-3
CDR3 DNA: TGCGCCAGCAGCCAAGAATCGGCGGGAAGCTCCTACAATGAGCAGTTCTTC
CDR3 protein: CASSQESAGSSYNEQFF

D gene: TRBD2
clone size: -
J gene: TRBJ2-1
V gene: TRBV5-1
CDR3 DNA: TGCGCCAGCAGCTTAGTACCGGGACTAGAAAATGAGCAGTTCTTC
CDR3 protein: CASSLVPGLENEQFF

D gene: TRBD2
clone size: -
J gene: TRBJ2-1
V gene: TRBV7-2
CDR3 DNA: TGTGCCAGCAGCTGGAGGACTAGCGGATACAATGAGCAGTTCTTC
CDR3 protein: CASSWRTSGYNEQFF

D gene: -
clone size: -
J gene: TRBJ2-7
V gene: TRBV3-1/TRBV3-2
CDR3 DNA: TGTGCCAGCAGGAAATCGGGGGAGGAGCAGTACTTC
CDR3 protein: CASRKSGEEQYF

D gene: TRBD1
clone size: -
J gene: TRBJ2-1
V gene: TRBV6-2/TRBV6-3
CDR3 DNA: TGTGCCAGCAGTTACCTACTAGTTTTGGGGCACACAGGGGGGATCAATGAGCAGTTCTTC
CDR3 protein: CASSYLLVLGHTGGINEQFF

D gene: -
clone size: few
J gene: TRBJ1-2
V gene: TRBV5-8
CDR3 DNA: TGTGCCAGCAGCCCACAGGAGACGTATGGCTACACCTTC
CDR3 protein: CASSPQETYGYTF

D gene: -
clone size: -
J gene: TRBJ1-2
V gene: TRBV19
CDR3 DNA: TGTGCCAGTAGTATCTCTACTGGACAAGGTGGGGGCTACACCTTC
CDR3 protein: CASSISTGQGGGYTF

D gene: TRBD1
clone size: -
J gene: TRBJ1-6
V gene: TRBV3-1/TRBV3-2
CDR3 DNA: TGTGCCAGCAGCCACCGGGACAGAAATTCACCCCTCCACTTT
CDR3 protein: CASSHRDRNSPLHF

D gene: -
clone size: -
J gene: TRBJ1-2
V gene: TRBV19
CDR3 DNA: TGTGCCAGTACCCGGTCGGAGGCTAACTATGGCTACACCTTC
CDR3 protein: CASTRSEANYGYTF

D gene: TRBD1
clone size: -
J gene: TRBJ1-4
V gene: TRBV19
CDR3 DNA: TGTGCCAGTAGTATTCGGACAGGGGAGGGGGAAAAACTGTTTTTT
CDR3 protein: CASSIRTGEGEKLFF

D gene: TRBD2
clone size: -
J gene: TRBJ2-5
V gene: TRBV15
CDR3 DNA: TGTGCCACCAGCAGAGAGGAGAAGCGGGGGGGGCAAGAGACCCAGTACTTC
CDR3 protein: CATSREEKRGGQETQYF

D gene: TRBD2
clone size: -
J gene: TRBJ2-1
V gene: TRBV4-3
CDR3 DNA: TGCGCCAGCAGCCAAGGGGTAGCGGGATCCTCTTCCTACAATGAGCAGTTCTTC
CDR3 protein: CASSQGVAGSSSYNEQFF

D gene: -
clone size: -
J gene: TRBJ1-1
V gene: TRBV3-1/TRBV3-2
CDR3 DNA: TGTGCCAGCAGCCAAGAACACGGGAATACTGAAGCTTTCTTT
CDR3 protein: CASSQEHGNTEAFF

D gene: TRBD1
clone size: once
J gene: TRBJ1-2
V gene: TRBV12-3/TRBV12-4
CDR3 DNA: TGTGCCAGCAACACAGGGGGTTATGGCTACACCTTC
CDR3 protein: CASNTGGYGYTF

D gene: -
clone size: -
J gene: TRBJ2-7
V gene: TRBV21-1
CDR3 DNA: TGTGCCAGCAGCAAGGGAGGCACCTACGAGCAGTACTTC
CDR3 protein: CASSKGGTYEQYF

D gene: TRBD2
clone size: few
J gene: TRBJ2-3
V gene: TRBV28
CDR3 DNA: TGTGCCAGCAGCCAACCCAGACCGGGACTAGCGGGAGTGGGGACGCAGTATTTT
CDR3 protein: CASSQPRPGLAGVGTQYF

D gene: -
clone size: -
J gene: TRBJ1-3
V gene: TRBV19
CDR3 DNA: TGTGCCAGTGTCAGTGCTGCCCCCTCTGGAAACACCATATATTTT
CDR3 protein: CASVSAAPSGNTIYF

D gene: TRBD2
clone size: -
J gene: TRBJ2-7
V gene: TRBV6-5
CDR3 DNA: TGTGCCAGCAGTTCGGGGACTAGCGGGGTCTACGAGCAGTACTTC
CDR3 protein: CASSSGTSGVYEQYF

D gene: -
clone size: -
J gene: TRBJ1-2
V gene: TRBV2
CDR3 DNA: TGTGCCAGCAGTTCAAACAGGGTCGGAGGATCTGGCTACACCTTC
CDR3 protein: CASSSNRVGGSGYTF

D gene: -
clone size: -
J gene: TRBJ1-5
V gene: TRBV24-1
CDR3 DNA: TGTGCCACCAGTGATCCAGGGGTAGGTCAGCCCCAGCATTTT
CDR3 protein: CATSDPGVGQPQHF

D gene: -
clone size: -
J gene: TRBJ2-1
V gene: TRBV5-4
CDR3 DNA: TGTGCCAGCAGCTTCCCGAGCATGGAGAGTAATGAGCAGTTCTTC
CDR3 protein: CASSFPSMESNEQFF

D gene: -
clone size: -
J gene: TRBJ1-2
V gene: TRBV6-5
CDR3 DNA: TGTGCCAGCAGCCCAAGGGGTAGGGAGGAGGGCTACACCTTC
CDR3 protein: CASSPRGREEGYTF

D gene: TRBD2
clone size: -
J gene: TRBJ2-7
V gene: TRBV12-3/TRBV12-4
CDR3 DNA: TGTGCCAGCAGCCTGCGGGGGTTGGGCGAGCAGTACTTC
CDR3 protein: CASSLRGLGEQYF

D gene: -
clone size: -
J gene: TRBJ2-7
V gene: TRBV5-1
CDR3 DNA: TGCGCCAGCAGCTTGGGCGGAGGGAACAACGAGCAGTACTTC
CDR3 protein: CASSLGGGNNEQYF

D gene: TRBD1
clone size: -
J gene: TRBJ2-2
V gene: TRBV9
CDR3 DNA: TGTGCCAGCAGCCCCCGGCAGGGGGTCGGCGGGGAGCTGTTTTTT
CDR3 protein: CASSPRQGVGGELFF

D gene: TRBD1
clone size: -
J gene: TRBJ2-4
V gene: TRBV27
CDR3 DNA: TGTGCCAGCAGTTTACGACAGGGGGATCGAGCCAAAAACATTCAGTACTTC
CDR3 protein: CASSLRQGDRAKNIQYF

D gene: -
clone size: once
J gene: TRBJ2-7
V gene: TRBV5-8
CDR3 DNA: TGTGCCAGCAGCTCAATATGGCAAAGGGGACTCCAGGCCTACGAGCAGTACTTC
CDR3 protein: CASSSIWQRGLQAYEQYF

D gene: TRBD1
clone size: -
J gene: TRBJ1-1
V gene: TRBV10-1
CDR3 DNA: TGCGCCAGCAGCGAACACCGGACAGGTTGGAACACTGAAGCTTTCTTT
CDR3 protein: CASSEHRTGWNTEAFF

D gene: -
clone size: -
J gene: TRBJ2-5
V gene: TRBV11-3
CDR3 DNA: TGTGCCAGCAGCTTCGGGGAGAAAGAGACCCAGTACTTC
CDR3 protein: CASSFGEKETQYF

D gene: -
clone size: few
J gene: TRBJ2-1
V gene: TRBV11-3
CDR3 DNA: TGTGCCAGCAGCTTAGCAGGGCGTCGGGCCTACAATGAGCAGTTCTTC
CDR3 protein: CASSLAGRRAYNEQFF

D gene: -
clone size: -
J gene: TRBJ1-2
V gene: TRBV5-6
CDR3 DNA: TGTGCCAGCAGGTACATGAGGGGACTCCAAGTAATCCGGAAACGCTACACCTTC
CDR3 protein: CASRYMRGLQVIRKRYTF

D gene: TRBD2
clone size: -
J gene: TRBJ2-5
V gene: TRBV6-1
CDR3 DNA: TGTGCCAGCAGTGAAGAGACTAGCGGCCGTGGACTAGACCAGTACTTC
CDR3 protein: CASSEETSGRGLDQYF

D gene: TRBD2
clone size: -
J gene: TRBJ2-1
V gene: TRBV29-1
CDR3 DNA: TGCAGCGTTGAAGGGGAGGCTAGCGGGAGTTCCTACAATGAGCAGTTCTTC
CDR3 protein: CSVEGEASGSSYNEQFF

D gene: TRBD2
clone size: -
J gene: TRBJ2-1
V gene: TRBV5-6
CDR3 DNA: TGTGCCAGCAGCTCCCGGCGGGGGGAGCAGTTCTTC
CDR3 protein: CASSSRRGEQFF

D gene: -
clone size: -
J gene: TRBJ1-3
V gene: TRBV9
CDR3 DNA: TGTGCCAGCAGCGAAGCGTCAGCATCTGGAAACACCATATATTTT
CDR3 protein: CASSEASASGNTIYF

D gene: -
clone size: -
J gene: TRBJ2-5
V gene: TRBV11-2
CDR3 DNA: TGTGCCAGCAGTTCGTTCTCAGGGAAAGAGACCCAGTACTTC
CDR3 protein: CASSSFSGKETQYF

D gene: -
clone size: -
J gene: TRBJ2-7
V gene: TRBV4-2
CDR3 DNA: TGTGCCAGCAGCCAAGATCGAGGTCTTGAGCAGTACTTC
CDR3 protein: CASSQDRGLEQYF

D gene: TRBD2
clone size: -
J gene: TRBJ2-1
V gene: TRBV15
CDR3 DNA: TGTGCCACCAGCAGAGAATTGTTGCGGGAGGGACGGGGGGAGCAGTTCTTC
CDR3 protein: CATSRELLREGRGEQFF

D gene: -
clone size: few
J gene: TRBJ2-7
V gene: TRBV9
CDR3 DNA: TGTGCCAGCAGCGTAGGCCCGAGCTCCTACGAGCAGTACTTC
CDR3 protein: CASSVGPSSYEQYF

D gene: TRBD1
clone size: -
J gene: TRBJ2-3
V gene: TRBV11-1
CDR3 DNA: TGTGCCAGCAGCGGGGGACAGGGGTGGCGGACAGATACGCAGTATTTT
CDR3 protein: CASSGGQGWRTDTQYF

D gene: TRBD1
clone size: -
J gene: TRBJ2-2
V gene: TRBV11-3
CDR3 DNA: TGTGCCAGCAGCTTCCGGACAGGGAACACCGGGGAGCTGTTTTTT
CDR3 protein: CASSFRTGNTGELFF

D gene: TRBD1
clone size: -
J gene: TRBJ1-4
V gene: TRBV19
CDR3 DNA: TGTGCCAGTTCGGACAGGGGGACTAATGAAAAACTGTTTTTT
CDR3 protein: CASSDRGTNEKLFF

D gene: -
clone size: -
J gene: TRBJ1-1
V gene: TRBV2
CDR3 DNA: TGTGCCAGCAGGATGGACTACACTGAAGCTTTCTTT
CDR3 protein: CASRMDYTEAFF

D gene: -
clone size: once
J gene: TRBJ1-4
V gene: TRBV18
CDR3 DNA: TGTGCCAGCTCACTCGGGACTGAGAGTACTGAAAAACTGTTTTTT
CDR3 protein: CASSLGTESTEKLFF

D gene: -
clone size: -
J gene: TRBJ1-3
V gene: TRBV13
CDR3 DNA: TGTGCCAGCAGCCCCATCGGAGGTCTGAAAAACACCATATATTTT
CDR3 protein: CASSPIGGLKNTIYF

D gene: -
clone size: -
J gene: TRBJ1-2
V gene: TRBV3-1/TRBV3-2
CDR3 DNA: TGTGCCAGCAGCCAAGGGCTTTATGGCTACACCTTC
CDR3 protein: CASSQGLYGYTF

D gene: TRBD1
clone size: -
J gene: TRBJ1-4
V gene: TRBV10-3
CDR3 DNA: TGTGCCATCAAGGGGACAGAAAATGAAAAACTGTTTTTT
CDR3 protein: CAIKGTENEKLFF

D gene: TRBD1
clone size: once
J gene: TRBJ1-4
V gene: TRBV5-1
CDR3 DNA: TGCGCCAGCAGCTTGGGGGACAGGGGTGAAAAACTGTTTTTT
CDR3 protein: CASSLGDRGEKLFF

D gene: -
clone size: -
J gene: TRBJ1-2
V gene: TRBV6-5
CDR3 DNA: TGTGCCAGCGCTCTAGCGGCGAATGCCTATGGCTACACCTTC
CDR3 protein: CASALAANAYGYTF

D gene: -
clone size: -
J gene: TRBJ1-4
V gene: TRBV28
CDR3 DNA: TGTGCCAGCAGTTCCCCTACCGAAAAACTGTTTTTT
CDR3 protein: CASSSPTEKLFF

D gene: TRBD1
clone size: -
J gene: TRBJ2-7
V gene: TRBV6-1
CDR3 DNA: TGTGCCAGCAGTGAATGGGGGACAGGGATGTACGAGCAGTACTTC
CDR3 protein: CASSEWGTGMYEQYF

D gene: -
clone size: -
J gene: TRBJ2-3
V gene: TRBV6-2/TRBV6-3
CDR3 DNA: TGTGCCAGCAGTTACAGCCAGCGGGCGGCAGATACGCAGTATTTT
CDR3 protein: CASSYSQRAADTQYF

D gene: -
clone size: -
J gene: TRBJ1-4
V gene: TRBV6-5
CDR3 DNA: TGTGCCAGCAGACACGACAGGAACAATGAAAAACTGTTTTTT
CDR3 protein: CASRHDRNNEKLFF